Listed below are T cell receptor beta chains from one sample, sequenced in a study of cytomegalovirus exposure and HLA in healthy donors. Libraries were prepared by immunoSEQ multiplex PCR; TCRdb keeps only in-frame clonotypes and omits some of them. The table shows about 200,000 clones, with almost 70% occurring only once. Input material: PBMCs. These receptors were obtained from a man in his forties or fifties in good health and CMV-seropositive. Both conserved end residues are trimmed from each CDR3. A clone size is listed for some rows: how often the clone was seen (once, few, many), or a class if it is expanded.

J gene: TRBJ2-2; V gene: TRBV9; clone size: -; CDR3 protein: ASSVGRRGAGTGELF
J gene: TRBJ1-4; V gene: TRBV4-2; clone size: few; CDR3 protein: ASRPPRAGGDEKLF
J gene: TRBJ1-1; V gene: TRBV19; clone size: once; CDR3 protein: ASSGRGGRTEAF
J gene: TRBJ1-2; V gene: TRBV10-3; clone size: few; CDR3 protein: AISDAQGAALGYT
J gene: TRBJ1-1; V gene: TRBV5-6; clone size: once; CDR3 protein: ASSAGTGGLAF
J gene: TRBJ2-7; V gene: TRBV9; clone size: -; CDR3 protein: ASSVGGGTYEQY
J gene: TRBJ2-7; V gene: TRBV5-4; clone size: once; CDR3 protein: ASSSGAGDISYEQY
J gene: TRBJ1-6; V gene: TRBV10-2; clone size: -; CDR3 protein: ASSDSRGKTPLH
J gene: TRBJ2-3; V gene: TRBV5-1; clone size: -; CDR3 protein: ASSLADNTDTQY
J gene: TRBJ1-5; V gene: TRBV5-6; clone size: -; CDR3 protein: ASSFSRGWGNQPQH
J gene: TRBJ2-5; V gene: TRBV6-1; clone size: once; CDR3 protein: ASSELNSGGTQY
J gene: TRBJ2-7; V gene: TRBV5-1; clone size: -; CDR3 protein: ASSQGTYEQY
J gene: TRBJ1-5; V gene: TRBV7-2; clone size: -; CDR3 protein: ASSWGRGNQPQH